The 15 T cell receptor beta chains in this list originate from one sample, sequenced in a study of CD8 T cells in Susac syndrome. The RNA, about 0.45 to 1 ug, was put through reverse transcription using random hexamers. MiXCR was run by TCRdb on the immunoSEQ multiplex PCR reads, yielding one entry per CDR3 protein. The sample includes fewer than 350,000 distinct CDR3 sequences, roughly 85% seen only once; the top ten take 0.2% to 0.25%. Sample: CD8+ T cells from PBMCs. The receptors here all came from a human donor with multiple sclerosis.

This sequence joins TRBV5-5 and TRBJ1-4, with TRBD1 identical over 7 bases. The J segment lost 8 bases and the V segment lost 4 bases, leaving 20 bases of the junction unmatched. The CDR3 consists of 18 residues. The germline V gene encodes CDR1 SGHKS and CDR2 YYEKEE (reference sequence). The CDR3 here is CASSLHGQELLGWEKLFF. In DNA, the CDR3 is TGTGCCAGCAGCCTGCATGGACAGGAGCTCCTGGGATGGGAAAAACTGTTTTTT.

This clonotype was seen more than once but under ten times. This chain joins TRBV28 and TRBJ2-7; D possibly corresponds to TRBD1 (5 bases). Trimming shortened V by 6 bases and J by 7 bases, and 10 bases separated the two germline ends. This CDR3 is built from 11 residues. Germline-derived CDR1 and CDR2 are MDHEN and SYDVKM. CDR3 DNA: TGTGCCAGCAGCCGAACAGGAGAGCAGTACTTC. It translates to CASSRTGEQYF.

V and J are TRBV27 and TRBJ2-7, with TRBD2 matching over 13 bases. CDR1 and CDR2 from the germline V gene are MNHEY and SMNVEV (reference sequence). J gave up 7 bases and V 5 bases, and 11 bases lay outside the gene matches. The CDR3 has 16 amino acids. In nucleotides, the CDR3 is TGTGCCAGCAGTCCCCTAACTAGCGGGAGGGGGGAGGAGCAGTACTTC. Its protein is CASSPLTSGRGEEQYF.

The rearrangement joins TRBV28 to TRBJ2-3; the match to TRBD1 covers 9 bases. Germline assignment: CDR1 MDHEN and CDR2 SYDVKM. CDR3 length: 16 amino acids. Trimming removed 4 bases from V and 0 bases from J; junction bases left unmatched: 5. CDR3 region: CASSSGTGSSTDTQYF. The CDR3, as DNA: TGTGCCAGCAGTTCCGGGACAGGGTCTAGCACAGATACGCAGTATTTT.

CDR3 nucleotide sequence: TGTGCCAGCAGCCTCGGAGGGCTGAGAGATACGCAGTATTTT. It codes for CASSLGGLRDTQYF. The rearrangement uses TRBV3-1 and TRBJ2-3; TRBD2 is a possible D gene (6 bases). Trimming removed 4 bases at V and 5 bases at J, with 13 bases between. The CDR3 loop spans 14 amino acids. The germline gives CDR1 LGHDT, CDR2 YNNKEL (reference sequence).

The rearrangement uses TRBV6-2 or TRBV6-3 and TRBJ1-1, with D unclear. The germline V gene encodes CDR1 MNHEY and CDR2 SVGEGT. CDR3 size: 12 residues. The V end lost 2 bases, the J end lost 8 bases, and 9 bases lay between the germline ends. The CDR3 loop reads CASSYLVTEAFF. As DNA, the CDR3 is TGTGCCAGCAGTTACCTAGTAACGGAAGCTTTCTTT.

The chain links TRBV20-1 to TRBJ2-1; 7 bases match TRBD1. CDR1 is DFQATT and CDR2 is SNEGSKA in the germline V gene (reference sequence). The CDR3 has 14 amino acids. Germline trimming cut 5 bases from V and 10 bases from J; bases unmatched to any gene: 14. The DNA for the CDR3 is TGCAGTGCTCCGACAGGGACCCTCTTCGAGGAGCAGTTCTTC. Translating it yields CSAPTGTLFEEQFF.

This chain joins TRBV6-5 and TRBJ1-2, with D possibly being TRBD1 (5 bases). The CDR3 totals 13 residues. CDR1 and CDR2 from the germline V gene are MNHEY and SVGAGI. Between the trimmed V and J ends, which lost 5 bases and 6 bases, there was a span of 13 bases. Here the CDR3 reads CASSQGYRDGYTF. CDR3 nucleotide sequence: TGTGCCAGCAGTCAGGGTTACAGAGATGGCTACACCTTC.

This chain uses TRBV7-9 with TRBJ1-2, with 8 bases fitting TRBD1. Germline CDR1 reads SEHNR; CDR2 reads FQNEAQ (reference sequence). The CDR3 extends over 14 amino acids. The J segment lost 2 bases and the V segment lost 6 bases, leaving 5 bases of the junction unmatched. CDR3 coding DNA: TGTGCCAGCAGTCTGACAGGGGAAAACTATGGCTACACCTTC. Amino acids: CASSLTGENYGYTF.

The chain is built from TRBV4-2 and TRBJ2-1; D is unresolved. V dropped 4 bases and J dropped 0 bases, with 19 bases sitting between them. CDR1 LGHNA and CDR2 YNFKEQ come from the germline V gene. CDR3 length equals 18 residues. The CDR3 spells CASSPIWADAISYNEQFF. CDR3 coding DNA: TGTGCCAGCAGCCCTATTTGGGCCGACGCGATCTCCTACAATGAGCAGTTCTTC.

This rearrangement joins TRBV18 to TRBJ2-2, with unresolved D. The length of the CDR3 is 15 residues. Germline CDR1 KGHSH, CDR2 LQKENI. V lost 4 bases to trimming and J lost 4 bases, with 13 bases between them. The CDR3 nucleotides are TGTGCCAGCTCACACCAGATTAGCCGCACCGGGGAGCTGTTTTTT. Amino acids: CASSHQISRTGELFF.

DNA of the CDR3: TGTGCCAGTAGTATAGGGGCCAGGGGGAGCTACGAGCAGTACTTC. This codes for CASSIGARGSYEQYF. V gene TRBV19 combines with J gene TRBJ2-7; 7 positions agree with TRBD1. Germline CDR1 and CDR2: LNHDA and SQIVND (reference sequence). V shed 1 base, J shed 3 bases, and the junction held 6 bases outside the gene matches. There are 15 residues in the CDR3.

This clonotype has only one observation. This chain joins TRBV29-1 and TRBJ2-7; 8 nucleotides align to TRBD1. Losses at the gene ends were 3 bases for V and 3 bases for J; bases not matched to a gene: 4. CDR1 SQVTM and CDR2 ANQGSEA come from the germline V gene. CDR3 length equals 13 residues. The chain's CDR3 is CSVDLGQGYEQYF. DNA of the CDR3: TGCAGCGTTGACCTTGGACAGGGCTACGAGCAGTACTTC.

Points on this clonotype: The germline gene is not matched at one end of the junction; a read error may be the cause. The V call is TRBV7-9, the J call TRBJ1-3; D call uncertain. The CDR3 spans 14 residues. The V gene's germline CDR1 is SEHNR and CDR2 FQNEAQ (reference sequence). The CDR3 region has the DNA TGTGCCAGCAGGTTAGAGCTCGCAGAAAACACCATATATTTT. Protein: CASRLELAENTIYF.

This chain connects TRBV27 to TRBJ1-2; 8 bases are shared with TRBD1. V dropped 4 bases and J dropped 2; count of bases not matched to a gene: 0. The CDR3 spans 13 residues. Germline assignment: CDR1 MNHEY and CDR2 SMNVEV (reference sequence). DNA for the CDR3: TGTGCCAGCAGTTGGACAGGGAACTATGGCTACACCTTC. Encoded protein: CASSWTGNYGYTF.